One sample yielded the 15 T cell receptor beta chains listed below, sequenced in a study of molecular identifiers for immune sequencing clone quantification. TCRdb re-called the PCR reads through MiXCR, storing one row per CDR3 protein. Of just under 650,000 distinct CDR3 sequences detected, about 20% appear once; the ten largest clones hold roughly 0.83%. The sequenced sample was naive CD8+ T cells from blood, with Jurkat cell RNA spiked in. Indicated subset: FACS-sorted CD8+CD4-CCR7+CD45RA+ naive T cells. The receptor source for this set is a human donor in good health. Some libraries in this study had Jurkat cell RNA spiked in.

This clonotype appeared many times. V usage is TRBV6-6 and J usage is TRBJ2-5, with D uncertain. The length of the CDR3 is 14 residues. Germline-derived CDR1 and CDR2 are MNHNY and SVGAGI (reference sequence). V was cut by 5 bases and J by 1 base, with 11 bases left in between. The CDR3 DNA reads as TGTGCCAGCAGTCTCAAGACATTCCAAGAGACCCAGTACTTC. Protein sequence: CASSLKTFQETQYF.

About this clonotype itself: This may arise from a read error, as a much more abundant clone is one base away. The rearrangement joins TRBV7-9 to TRBJ2-4, with 9 bases that match TRBD1. V trimming: 5 bases; J trimming: 5 bases; junction bases outside the gene matches: 10. The CDR3 totals 16 residues. CDR1 is SEHNR, CDR2 FQNEAQ, per germline (reference sequence). CDR3 sequence reads: CASSPRSGQGENIQYF. The CDR3 DNA reads as TGTGCCAGCAGCCCCCGGTCGGGACAGGGAGAAAACATTCAGTACTTC.

This clonotype was seen repeatedly, ten times or more. The J gene is TRBJ1-1, the V gene TRBV5-8, with no clear D. CDR1 is SGHTS and CDR2 is YDEGEE in the germline V gene. Trimming stripped 3 bases from V and 6 bases from J, with 9 bases between. This CDR3 region has 12 residues. The DNA of the CDR3 is TGTGCCAGCAGCTCGAGGGTCGCTGAAGCTTTCTTT. It specifies CASSSRVAEAFF.

This clonotype was recorded at least ten times. The chain uses TRBV20-1 and TRBJ2-3; 12 positions agree with TRBD2. Germline trimming cut 3 bases from V and 2 bases from J; bases unmatched to any gene: 15. The CDR3 has 19 residues. The germline gives CDR1 DFQATT, CDR2 SNEGSKA (reference sequence). CDR3 sequence: CSASEASGRAVLSTDTQYF. For the CDR3, the DNA is TGCAGTGCTAGTGAGGCTAGCGGGAGGGCCGTATTATCCACAGATACGCAGTATTTT.

This clonotype showed up many times. The V gene is TRBV12-3 or TRBV12-4, the J gene TRBJ2-3; D is perhaps TRBD1 or TRBD2 (5 bases each). Deletions cut 3 bases from V and 6 bases from J, with 10 bases between. This CDR3 contains 13 residues. CDR3 protein: CASSFSGADTQYF. The CDR3 nucleotides read TGTGCCAGCAGTTTTTCCGGGGCGGATACGCAGTATTTT.

This clonotype was seen ten or more times. The chain is built from TRBV11-3 and TRBJ1-1; 10 bases map to TRBD1. The junction had 9 bases not matched to a gene; V was cut back by 5 bases and J by 3 bases. Germline CDR1 SGHNT, CDR2 YENEEA. This CDR3 is 16 amino acids long. This CDR3 reads CASSPTTGGADTEAFF. DNA for the CDR3: TGTGCCAGCAGCCCCACGACAGGGGGCGCGGACACTGAAGCTTTCTTT.

The sample holds one count of this clonotype. This may be a read error, as it is one base from a much larger clone. The V and J genes are TRBV6-5 and TRBJ2-2; weak D call: TRBD2 (5 bases). This CDR3 is 15 amino acids long. Germline loops: CDR1 MNHEY, CDR2 SVGAGI. The CDR3 reads CASRKDGPNTGELVF. The CDR3, as DNA: TGTGCCAGCAGAAAGGACGGACCTAACACCGGGGAGCTGGTTTTT.

Turning to this clonotype: At one end the junction does not follow the germline gene, possibly because of a read error. The gene calls are TRBV11-2 and TRBJ2-7; D ambiguous. Germline loops: CDR1 SGHAT, CDR2 FQNNGV. The CDR3 length is 14 residues. The CDR3 nucleotides are TGTACCAGCAGCTCCCTAGGGTACCCATACGAGCAGTACTTC. Translated: CTSSSLGYPYEQYF.

This clonotype appeared many times. The chain joins TRBV10-3 to TRBJ2-7; D uncertain. With 0 bases removed from V and 2 bases from J, the gap between germline ends came to 8 bases. CDR1 is ENHRY, CDR2 SYGVKD, per germline. This CDR3 region has 14 residues. The CDR3 nucleotides read TGTGCCATCAGTGAGTCTCCAGGTCCCTACGAGCAGTACTTC. Protein: CAISESPGPYEQYF.

This clonotype appeared many times. The rearrangement uses TRBV5-6 and TRBJ1-1; possible D gene TRBD1, 6 bases. The CDR3 contains 14 residues. Trimming cost V 1 base and J 7 bases, with 14 bases left between them. CDR1 SGHDT and CDR2 YYEEEE come from the germline V gene. Here the CDR3 reads CASSLTGPPHEAFF. In DNA form, the CDR3 reads TGTGCCAGCAGCTTGACAGGGCCCCCCCATGAAGCTTTCTTT.

This clonotype was counted many times. The chain uses TRBV9 and TRBJ2-3, with 7 bases fitting TRBD1. Germline V CDR1 and CDR2: SGDLS, YYNGEE. Trimming at V came to 2 bases and at J to 0 bases, leaving 6 bases not matched to a gene. The CDR3 sequence is 16 residues long. Written as DNA, the CDR3 is TGTGCCAGCAGCGTTGACAGGGTATCTAGCACAGATACGCAGTATTTT. It encodes CASSVDRVSSTDTQYF.

This clonotype was observed a few times. The gene calls are TRBV20-1 and TRBJ2-7; D gene uncertain. V lost 1 base and J 3 bases, leaving 16 bases between the germline ends. This CDR3 is built from 15 residues. From germline, CDR1 is DFQATT and CDR2 SNEGSKA (reference sequence). In nucleotides, the CDR3 is TGCAGTGCTAGAGCCAATCTTGGAAGCCTCTACGAGCAGTACTTC. As protein: CSARANLGSLYEQYF.

This clonotype occurred a few times. The chain has TRBV4-3 and TRBJ2-7; 9 nucleotides match TRBD1. V lost 7 bases and J lost 2; bases outside the gene matches: 6. Germline assignment: CDR1 LGHNA and CDR2 YSLEER. This CDR3 spans 14 amino acids. In nucleotides, the CDR3 is TGCGCCAGCAAAATGGGACAGGGAGCCTACGAGCAGTACTTC. Its translation is CASKMGQGAYEQYF.

This clonotype occurred many times. This chain links TRBV29-1 with TRBJ2-5; no clear D gene. V was cut by 3 bases and J by 4 bases, with 9 bases left in between. Per germline, CDR1 SQVTM and CDR2 ANQGSEA. The CDR3 extends over 12 amino acids. The CDR3: CSVEYRGETQYF. The CDR3 DNA sequence: TGCAGCGTTGAGTACAGAGGAGAGACCCAGTACTTC.

Ten or more counts support this clonotype. The V call is TRBV6-6, the J call TRBJ2-3; D might be TRBD2 (5 bases). The CDR3 is 13 residues long. Germline CDR1 reads MNHNY; CDR2 reads SVGAGI (reference sequence). The V end lost 5 bases, the J end lost 2 bases, and 8 bases lay between the germline ends. CDR3 loop: CASSSGTTDTQYF. The CDR3 region has the DNA TGTGCCAGCAGTAGCGGTACCACAGATACGCAGTATTTT.